This T cell receptor beta chain was recovered during a study of cytomegalovirus exposure and HLA in healthy donors. Whole-study context: HLA-typed donors contributed around 85 million unique TCRs, which were held in an early data release.

With respect to this clone: Its antigen is currently unknown.

Study results and caveats: Follow-up analysis later connected one missense variant in DCLRE1C with trimming of TCR beta V- and J-genes. It was reported in a later analysis that an Asian-associated ancestry cluster showed fewer N-insertions than the 666-donor mean.

13 Jbeta primers and 60 Vbeta primers were used for the PCR. TCRdb's copy holds only in-frame clones and misses some; the assay was immunoSEQ multiplex PCR. The sample includes about 67,000 clones, roughly nine tenths of them seen just once. The TCR was taken from a woman in her 30s in good health and CMV-seropositive. Material: PBMCs.

CDR3: CASSIPGQGASGELFF. CDR3 DNA sequence: TGTGCCAGCAGCATACCGGGACAGGGGGCTTCCGGGGAGCTGTTTTTT. The rearrangement links TRBV5-4 to TRBJ2-2; 12 positions match TRBD1. Germline lookup yields CDR1 SGHNT and CDR2 YYREEE (reference sequence). Trimming cost V 4 bases and J 6 bases; bases outside gene matches: 7. The CDR3 extends over 16 amino acids.